The TCR beta chain under discussion was sequenced for a study of CD8 T cells in ankylosing spondylitis. Study-level results: Earlier literature documents some of the motif variants in reactive arthritis synovial fluid and blood. A TCR beta motif made of under 10 highly homologous variants seemed typical of ankylosing spondylitis blood. The authors reported significant enrichment of disease-linked clones in matched ankylosing spondylitis synovial fluid.

The germline gives CDR1 SGHTA, CDR2 FQGNSA. Trimming took 3 bases from V and 7 from J, leaving 12 bases between them. There are 13 residues in the CDR3. TCRdb ran MiXCR on the 5' RACE reads and lists one entry per CDR3 protein. Of some 130,000 distinct CDR3 sequences listed, around 7.9% were seen once; the top ten hold 9.5% to 15%. This clonotype was seen at least ten times. The antigen is unknown. The chain employs TRBV7-2 and TRBJ1-2; perhaps TRBD1 as D (6 bases). The receptor was isolated from a female donor with ankylosing spondylitis or in good health (not recorded which). The specimen sequenced was blood, either unsorted or a sorted T cell fraction (not recorded which). The CDR3 spells CASSFYREGGYTF. DNA of the CDR3: TGTGCCAGCAGCTTTTACAGGGAGGGTGGCTACACCTTC.